One and the same sample provided the 6 T cell receptor beta chains below, sequenced in a study of blood T cell repertoires in COVID-19 (dated by TCRdb to 2018 to 2021). The library was generated by the immunoSEQ multiplex PCR assay. TCRdb retrieved this table from immuneACCESS and kept in-frame rearrangements only. Not all clones are present; in checked studies, unresolved V genes account for under half, and no reason is known for the remainder. The sample table shows about 360,000 clones, and approximately 86% are seen once. Clones ranked in the top ten supply 7.1% of the sample. The material sequenced was peripheral blood. These receptors all stem from a woman aged 55-70 years with COVID-19, enrolled during active disease.

This clone was seen once. This chain links TRBV7-3 with TRBJ2-1; 9 bases agree with TRBD2. The CDR3 contains 15 residues. Germline lookup yields CDR1 SGHTA and CDR2 FQGTGA. Trimming cost V 1 base and J 3 bases; bases outside gene matches: 1. CDR3 protein: CASSLIAGDYNEQFF. The DNA of the CDR3 is TGTGCCAGCAGCTTAATAGCGGGGGACTACAATGAGCAGTTCTTC.

The V and J genes are TRBV10-3 and TRBJ1-1; 7 bases agree with TRBD1. CDR1 is ENHRY, CDR2 SYGVKD, per germline. The CDR3 is 15 amino acids. J lost 4 bases, V lost 2 bases, and 7 bases had no gene match. CDR3 sequence (DNA): TGTGCCATCAGTGAGGATACAGGGGTTGTCACTGAAGCTTTCTTT. Translating it yields CAISEDTGVVTEAFF.

The chain recombines TRBV4-3 with TRBJ1-1; 7 bases agree with TRBD1. J lost 2 bases, V lost 4 bases, and 4 bases had no gene match. CDR3 size: 14 residues. CDR1 and CDR2 (germline): LGHNA, YSLEER. The CDR3 sequence is CASSRQGPNTEAFF. The CDR3 nucleotides read TGCGCCAGCAGCCGACAGGGCCCCAACACTGAAGCTTTCTTT.

The J gene is TRBJ1-2, the V gene TRBV5-4; TRBD1 aligns across 8 bases. Germline V gene data show CDR1 as SGHNT and CDR2 as YYREEE (reference sequence). The CDR3 sequence is 14 residues long. The V segment lost 3 bases and the J segment 8 bases; nucleotides outside the gene matches: 9. The CDR3 loop is CASSWVDREDGYTF. The CDR3 nucleotides read TGTGCCAGCAGCTGGGTGGACAGGGAAGACGGCTACACCTTC.

This clone was detected once. This chain joins TRBV6-5 and TRBJ2-7, with a tentative D call TRBD1 (6 bases). Germline loops: CDR1 MNHEY, CDR2 SVGAGI. There are 15 residues in the CDR3. Trimming removed 5 bases from V and 3 bases from J, with 17 bases in between. CDR3 loop: CASSTFTTGLYEQYF. The CDR3 DNA is TGTGCCAGCAGTACCTTCACGACAGGCCTCTACGAGCAGTACTTC.

This clone came up once. Sequence at one end of the junction differs from germline and may be a read error. The rearrangement uses TRBV12-3 or TRBV12-4 and TRBJ2-1, with 11 bases fitting TRBD2. The CDR3 totals 12 residues. CDR3 coding DNA: TGTGCCAGCAGTTCACCTAGCGGGGGGAAGATCTTC. This codes for CASSSPSGGKIF.